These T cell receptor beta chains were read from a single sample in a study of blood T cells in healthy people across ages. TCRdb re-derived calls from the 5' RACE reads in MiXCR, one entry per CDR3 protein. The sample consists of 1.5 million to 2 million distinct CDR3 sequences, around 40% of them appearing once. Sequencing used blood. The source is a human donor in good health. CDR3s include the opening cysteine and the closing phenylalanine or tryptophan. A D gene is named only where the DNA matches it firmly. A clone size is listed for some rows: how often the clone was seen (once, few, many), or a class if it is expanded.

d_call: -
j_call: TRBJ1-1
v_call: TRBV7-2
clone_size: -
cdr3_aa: CASSLVAGGVTEAFF
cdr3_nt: TGTGCCAGCAGCTTAGTAGCCGGGGGGGTAACTGAAGCTTTCTTT

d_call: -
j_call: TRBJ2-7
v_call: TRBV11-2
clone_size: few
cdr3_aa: CAGSSNEQYF
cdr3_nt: TGTGCCGGCAGCTCAAACGAGCAGTACTTC

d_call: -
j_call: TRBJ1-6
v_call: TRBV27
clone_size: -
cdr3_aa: CASSLQGGSPLHF
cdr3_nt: TGTGCCAGCAGTTTACAGGGTGGTTCACCCCTCCACTTT

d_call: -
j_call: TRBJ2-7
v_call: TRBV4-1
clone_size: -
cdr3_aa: CASSQGLGQGGEQYF
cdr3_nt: TGCGCCAGCAGCCAAGGGTTGGGGCAGGGAGGCGAGCAGTACTTC

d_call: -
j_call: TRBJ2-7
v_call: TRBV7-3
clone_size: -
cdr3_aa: CASSLEASDEQYF
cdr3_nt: TGTGCCAGCAGCTTAGAAGCGTCGGACGAGCAGTACTTC

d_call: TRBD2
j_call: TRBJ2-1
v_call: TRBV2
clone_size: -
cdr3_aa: CASRLPGLGNEQFF
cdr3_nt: TGTGCCAGCAGGTTACCGGGACTAGGGAATGAGCAGTTCTTC

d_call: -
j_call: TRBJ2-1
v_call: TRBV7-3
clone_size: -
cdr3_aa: CASSPGYGAYNEQFF
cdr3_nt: TGTGCCAGCAGCCCCGGATACGGGGCATACAATGAGCAGTTCTTC

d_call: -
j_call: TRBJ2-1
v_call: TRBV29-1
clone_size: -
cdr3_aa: CSHGAGLGTNEQFF
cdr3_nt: TGCAGCCATGGCGCGGGACTGGGTACCAATGAGCAGTTCTTC

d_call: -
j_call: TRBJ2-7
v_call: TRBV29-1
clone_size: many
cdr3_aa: CSVQRGGFEQYF
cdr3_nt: TGCAGCGTTCAAAGGGGGGGCTTCGAGCAGTACTTC

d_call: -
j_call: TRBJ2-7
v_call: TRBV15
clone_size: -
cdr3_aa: CATSRAEDYEQYF
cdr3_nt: TGTGCCACCAGCCGGGCCGAAGACTACGAGCAGTACTTC

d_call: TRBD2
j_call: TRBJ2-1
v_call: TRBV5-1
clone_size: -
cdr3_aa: CASSIWTRNNEQFF
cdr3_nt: TGCGCCAGCAGCATATGGACTAGAAACAATGAGCAGTTCTTC

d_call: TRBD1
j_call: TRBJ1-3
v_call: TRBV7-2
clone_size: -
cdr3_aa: CASSSRRTGGVARGNTIYF
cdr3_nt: TGTGCCAGCAGCTCGAGAAGGACAGGGGGCGTAGCGAGAGGAAACACCATATATTTT

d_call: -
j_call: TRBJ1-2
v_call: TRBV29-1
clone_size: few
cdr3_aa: CSVVQAGVGYGYTF
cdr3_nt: TGCAGCGTTGTTCAGGCAGGGGTTGGCTATGGCTACACCTTC

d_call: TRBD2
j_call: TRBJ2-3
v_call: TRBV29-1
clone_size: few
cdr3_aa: CSVVGTSGGADTQYF
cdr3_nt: TGCAGCGTTGTTGGGACTAGCGGGGGGGCAGATACGCAGTATTTT

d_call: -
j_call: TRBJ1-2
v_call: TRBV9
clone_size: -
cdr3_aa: CANSVNEGSYTF
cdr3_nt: TGTGCCAACAGCGTGAATGAGGGGAGCTACACCTTC

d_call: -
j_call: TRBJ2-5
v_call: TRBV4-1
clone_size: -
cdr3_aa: CASSHADRYSQETQYF
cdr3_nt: TGCGCCAGCAGCCACGCAGACAGGTACAGCCAAGAGACCCAGTACTTC

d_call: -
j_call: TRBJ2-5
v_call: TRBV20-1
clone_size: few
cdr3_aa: CSARGVSAQETQYF
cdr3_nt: TGCAGTGCTAGAGGGGTTTCGGCGCAAGAGACCCAGTACTTC

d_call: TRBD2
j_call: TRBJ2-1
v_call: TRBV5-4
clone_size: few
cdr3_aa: CASSTPGTSVYNEQFF
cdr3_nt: TGTGCCAGCAGCACTCCCGGGACTAGCGTCTACAATGAGCAGTTCTTC

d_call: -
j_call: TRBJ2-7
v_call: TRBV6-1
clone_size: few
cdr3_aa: CASSDLQGRGTYEQYF
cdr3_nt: TGTGCCAGCAGTGACCTACAGGGACGCGGAACCTACGAGCAGTACTTC

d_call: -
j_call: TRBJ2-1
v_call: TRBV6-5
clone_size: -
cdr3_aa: CASSPFSGGLYNEQFF
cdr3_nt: TGTGCCAGCAGCCCATTCTCAGGGGGGTTATACAATGAGCAGTTCTTC